The present T cell receptor beta chain was sequenced within a study of metastatic and nonmetastatic thyroid tumors (dated by TCRdb to the early 2020s). About the full investigation: The researchers compared repertoires between peripheral blood samples and tumor or nodule tissue samples from patients with malignant or benign thyroid disease. The full study reports these points: In both blood and tumor samples, malignant tumors were reported to have significantly higher TCR beta diversity than benign nodules.

As regards this clone: The antigen this receptor binds is unknown. A read error may explain this, as a much larger clone is one base away.

Libraries were prepared through PCR. Sequenced using an Illumina HiSeq 4000. High-throughput sequencing was used to profile the TCR beta-chain CDR3 region of every patient. The authors' analysis ran thus. A classifier to discriminate distant-metastatic papillary thyroid cancer patients was built from CDR3 differences across clinicopathological groups. Repertoire diversity was assessed with the Shannon index, and tumor-blood repertoire similarity with the Morisita-Horn index. TCRdb reanalyzed the raw reads on its own, using fastp at Q25 for trimming and MiXCR for clone calling, and kept in-frame beta chains. For this entry, the V and J calls and clone size follow TCRdb and not the study's own pipeline. For this sample the table gives 84,000 or so clones, of which less than 10% were detected only once. The leading ten clones occupy roughly 10% of the sample. None of the patients had been given any treatment before thyroid surgery. The study retrospectively analysed patient clinical samples collected from the early 2010s to the late 2010s using T-cell receptor beta sequencing.

Sequences SNHLY (CDR1) and FYNNEI (CDR2) are obtained from the germline V gene. Here V drops 6 bases and J drops 0 bases, and the junction holds 9 bases not matched to any gene. The CDR3 sequence holds 16 residues, the cysteine and phenylalanine included. The read is trimmed to its CDR3 DNA, 48 bases read in frame from base 1. The sequence derives from a female donor with papillary thyroid cancer or a benign thyroid nodule (not recorded which). Some clones in this sample may be carry-over from other donors' samples. Sequencing was done on a sample of blood. The chain is made from TRBV2 and TRBJ2-5; a stretch of 8 junction bases matches TRBD2. DNA sequence: TGTGCCAGCAGGGGTGGCGGGGGGCCCGACCAAGAGACCCAGTACTTC. Translated, it reads CASRGGGGPDQETQYF.